Presented here are 27 T cell receptor beta chains from one specimen sequenced in a study of blood T cell repertoires in COVID-19. TCRdb's copy holds only in-frame clones and misses some; the assay was immunoSEQ multiplex PCR. The data show approximately 250,000 clones, approximately 91% seen once. What was sequenced was PBMCs or T cells enriched from blood (not recorded which). These receptors were obtained from a woman in her twenties or thirties who had recovered from COVID-19.

The gene calls are TRBV20-1 and TRBJ1-2; no definite D call. Germline CDR1 reads DFQATT; CDR2 reads SNEGSKA (reference sequence). The germline V and J ends were trimmed by 8 bases and 3 bases, with 10 bases remaining between them. The CDR3 covers 11 residues. The CDR3 nucleotides are TGCAGTTCTCTATCTCACTATGGCTACACCTTC. Protein sequence: CSSLSHYGYTF.

The gene calls are TRBV5-1 and TRBJ2-7; 8 nucleotides align to TRBD1. Germline lookup yields CDR1 SGHRS and CDR2 YFSETQ. The CDR3 contains 14 residues. V gave up 4 bases and J gave up 3 bases; unmatched junction bases: 6. CDR3 bases: TGCGCCAGCAGCCCGACAGGGGCCGACTACGAGCAGTACTTC. Its translation: CASSPTGADYEQYF.

This rearrangement joins TRBV28 to TRBJ1-2; 10 bases are a match to TRBD1. Per the germline V gene, CDR1 is MDHEN and CDR2 is SYDVKM. The CDR3 loop spans 15 amino acids. The trim removed 4 bases at V and 4 bases at J, leaving 6 bases unmatched. The CDR3 loop reads CASSSTGGLFYGYTF. In DNA, the CDR3 is TGTGCCAGCAGTTCGACAGGGGGCCTCTTCTATGGCTACACCTTC.

This chain links TRBV5-1 with TRBJ1-3, with unresolved D. The CDR3 extends over 13 amino acids. Germline lookup yields CDR1 SGHRS and CDR2 YFSETQ. Deletions cut 0 bases from V and 3 bases from J, with 4 bases between. The CDR3 DNA follows: TGCGCCAGCAGCTTGGCCCGTGGAAACACCATATATTTT. It translates to CASSLARGNTIYF.

The J gene is TRBJ2-1, the V gene TRBV10-3; 7 bases are a match to TRBD1. The CDR3 loop spans 17 amino acids. Unmatched junction bases numbered 14, after V lost 2 bases and J lost 7 bases. In germline, CDR1 is ENHRY, CDR2 SYGVKD. The CDR3 here is CAISETRQGTGRNEQFF. In DNA form, the CDR3 reads TGTGCCATCAGTGAGACCCGACAGGGAACAGGGCGGAATGAGCAGTTCTTC.

The chain is built from TRBV18 and TRBJ2-3; 13 bases fit TRBD2. With V trimmed by 2 bases and J by 5 bases, 16 bases remained unmatched. Germline V gene data show CDR1 as KGHSH and CDR2 as LQKENI. The CDR3 totals 20 residues. The CDR3 bases are TGTGCCAGCTCACCAAAGGGACTAGCGGGGCGACTCCGATACGGAGATACGCAGTATTTT. Translation gives CASSPKGLAGRLRYGDTQYF. The complete variable domain, with remaining parts taken from reference TRBV18 and TRBJ2-3, reads NAGVMQNPRHLVRRRGQEARLRCSPMKGHSHVYWYRQLPEEGLKFMVYLQKENIIDESGMPKERFSAEFPKEGPSILRIQQVVRGDSAAYFCASSPKGLAGRLRYGDTQYFGPGTRLTVL.

The rearrangement links TRBV27 to TRBJ1-1; D is perhaps TRBD1 (6 bases). The CDR3 is 14 amino acids. Germline V CDR1 and CDR2: MNHEY, SMNVEV (reference sequence). V was trimmed by 5 bases and J by 6 bases, leaving 16 bases between them. The CDR3 nucleotides are TGTGCCAGCAGTATATTACAGGGATCTCCTGAAGCTTTCTTT. Translated, it gives CASSILQGSPEAFF.

This clone has just a few counts. V gene TRBV30 combines with J gene TRBJ1-3; D possibly corresponds to TRBD1 (5 bases). There are 16 residues in the CDR3. Germline CDR1 GTSNPN, CDR2 SVGIG (reference sequence). V gave up 0 bases and J gave up 0 bases, with 12 bases separating them. CDR3 DNA sequence: TGTGCCTGGAGTGTACGTGGGGGAGGCTCTGGAAACACCATATATTTT. This gives the protein CAWSVRGGGSGNTIYF. The complete variable domain, with remaining parts taken from reference TRBV30 and TRBJ1-3, reads SQTIHQWPATLVQPVGSPLSLECTVEGTSNPNLYWYRQAAGRGLQLLFYSVGIGQISSEVPQNLSASRPQDRQFILSSKKLLLSDSGFYLCAWSVRGGGSGNTIYFGEGSWLTVV.

A few counts support this clone. The V call is TRBV5-1, the J call TRBJ1-1, with a possible D match to TRBD1 (5 bases). The CDR3 sequence is 14 residues long. Trimming shortened V by 0 bases and J by 0 bases, and 6 bases separated the two germline ends. Germline lookup yields CDR1 SGHRS and CDR2 YFSETQ. The CDR3 spells CASSLGQMNTEAFF. The CDR3 DNA reads TGCGCCAGCAGCTTGGGACAGATGAACACTGAAGCTTTCTTT.

This clone was recorded at least ten times. The CDR3 coding sequence is TGCGCCAGCAGCCAAGCTAGCGGGAGTTACGAGCAGTACTTC. The encoded protein is CASSQASGSYEQYF. The chain couples TRBV4-1 to TRBJ2-7, with 10 bases lining up with TRBD2. The germline gives CDR1 MGHRA, CDR2 YSYEKL. After removal of 1 base from V and 4 bases from J, the junction contained 1 base not matched to a gene. The CDR3 has 14 residues.

This clone was seen just once. The chain combines TRBV29-1 with TRBJ2-5, with TRBD1 as a possible D gene (6 bases). Germline V gene data show CDR1 as SQVTM and CDR2 as ANQGSEA. The CDR3 has 15 residues. Trimming removed 3 bases at V and 1 base at J, with 15 bases between. CDR3 in amino acids: CSVDWQGMGQETQYF. CDR3 sequence (DNA): TGCAGCGTTGACTGGCAGGGGATGGGCCAAGAGACCCAGTACTTC.

The chain carries TRBV6-5 and TRBJ2-1; 9 nucleotides align to TRBD2. The CDR3 totals 15 residues. Trimming cost V 5 bases and J 3 bases; bases outside gene matches: 5. Germline values: CDR1 MNHEY, CDR2 SVGAGI. This CDR3 reads CASSQRGAYYNEQFF. The CDR3 DNA reads as TGTGCCAGCAGTCAGCGGGGGGCTTACTACAATGAGCAGTTCTTC.

The chain carries TRBV9 and TRBJ2-1; unclear D gene. Trimming cost V 4 bases and J 0 bases, with 11 bases left between them. The germline CDR1 and CDR2 sequences are SGDLS and YYNGEE. CDR3 size: 15 residues. Here the CDR3 reads CASSSEASSYNEQFF. Here the CDR3 DNA reads TGTGCCAGCAGCTCTGAAGCTAGCTCCTACAATGAGCAGTTCTTC.

CDR3 bases: TGTGCCAGCAGGTACCCGAGGGCGGGGGAAGAGACCCAGTACTTC. It is translated as CASRYPRAGEETQYF. The V gene is TRBV6-5, the J gene TRBJ2-5; 7 nucleotides agree with TRBD2. Losses at the gene ends were 6 bases for V and 3 bases for J; bases not matched to a gene: 10. Germline lookup yields CDR1 MNHEY and CDR2 SVGAGI. This CDR3 comprises 15 residues.

The V gene is TRBV28, the J gene TRBJ1-1, with TRBD1 as a possible D gene (5 bases). CDR3 length: 15 residues. Germline loops: CDR1 MDHEN, CDR2 SYDVKM. Deletions cut 5 bases from V and 4 bases from J, with 17 bases between. The CDR3 bases are TGTGCCAGCAGTCCTACCCCCCGAAGGGGCACTGAAGCTTTCTTT. Translation gives CASSPTPRRGTEAFF.

The rearrangement links TRBV30 to TRBJ1-4, with no clear D. The germline CDR1 and CDR2 sequences are GTSNPN and SVGIG (reference sequence). The CDR3 spans 13 residues. Trimming left V 3 bases short and J 6 bases short, with 11 bases between. Here the CDR3 reads CAWSLSRDEKLFF. The CDR3 region has the DNA TGTGCCTGGAGCCTATCCCGGGATGAAAAACTGTTTTTT.

This clone was observed a single time. V usage is TRBV25-1 and J usage is TRBJ2-2, with TRBD1 matching over 10 bases. Germline loops: CDR1 MGHDK, CDR2 SYGVNS. The CDR3 runs 15 residues. V shed 2 bases and J 3 bases; nucleotides not matched to a gene: 0. This CDR3 reads CASSEGTGDTGELFF. CDR3 sequence (DNA): TGTGCCAGCAGTGAAGGGACAGGGGACACCGGGGAGCTGTTTTTT.

J is TRBJ2-1 and V is TRBV27; 8 bases map to TRBD2. CDR1 is MNHEY and CDR2 is SMNVEV in the germline V gene (reference sequence). Trimming took 1 base from V and 8 from J; bases not matched to a gene: 10. This CDR3 has 16 amino acids. The CDR3 DNA reads TGTGCCAGCAGTTTATTGCAGCGGGGGTCCAGGGATGAGCAGTTCTTC. Translating gives CASSLLQRGSRDEQFF.

The rearrangement joins TRBV11-2 to TRBJ1-1; perhaps TRBD1 as D (6 bases). Germline CDR1 is SGHAT and CDR2 is FQNNGV. The CDR3 is made up of 13 amino acids. Trimming removed 10 bases from V and 7 bases from J, with 19 bases in between. CDR3 in amino acids: CATAGNRVGEAFF. CDR3 nucleotides: TGTGCCACCGCAGGCAACAGGGTGGGTGAAGCTTTCTTT.

The chain couples TRBV11-1 to TRBJ2-7; weak D call: TRBD1 (6 bases). The CDR3 runs to 15 residues. V was shortened by 5 bases and J by 0 bases, with 14 bases between the two germline ends. Germline V gene data show CDR1 as SGHAT and CDR2 as FQDESV (reference sequence). CDR3 residues: CASSEGDRSSYEQYF. CDR3 nucleotide sequence: TGTGCCAGCAGCGAGGGGGACCGAAGCTCCTACGAGCAGTACTTC.

The gene calls are TRBV7-3 and TRBJ1-3; 7 bases are shared with TRBD1. The CDR3 is made up of 17 amino acids. Germline V lookup: CDR1 SGHTA, CDR2 FQGTGA. V lost 0 bases, J lost 0 bases, and 5 bases stayed unmatched. The CDR3 here is CASSLTGGQASGNTIYF. For the CDR3, the DNA is TGTGCCAGCAGCTTAACGGGTGGACAGGCCTCTGGAAACACCATATATTTT.

The chain carries TRBV5-4 and TRBJ2-1, with a tentative D call TRBD1 (6 bases). Germline V gene lookup returns CDR1 SGHNT and CDR2 YYREEE (reference sequence). V gave up 4 bases and J gave up 7 bases, with 18 bases separating them. The CDR3 totals 15 residues. The CDR3 region has the DNA TGTGCCAGCAGCCGCGGCGGACAGATGGGGAATGAGCAGTTCTTC. It specifies CASSRGGQMGNEQFF.

V is TRBV7-3 and J is TRBJ1-2; 8 bases match TRBD1. CDR3 length: 13 residues. Trimming removed 5 bases from V and 4 bases from J; junction bases left unmatched: 3. In germline, CDR1 is SGHTA, CDR2 FQGTGA. CDR3 in DNA: TGTGCCAGCAGCCTCGGACAGGGCTATGGCTACACCTTC. Amino acids: CASSLGQGYGYTF.

The rearrangement joins TRBV6-6 to TRBJ1-5; 7 bases match TRBD1. Germline CDR1 MNHNY, CDR2 SVGAGI (reference sequence). J gave up 5 bases and V 6 bases, and 7 bases lay outside the gene matches. This CDR3 has 14 amino acids. The CDR3 region has the DNA TGTGCCAGCAGCGTAGACAGGGCCGATCAGCCCCAGCATTTT. Its translation: CASSVDRADQPQHF.

The chain is built from TRBV27 and TRBJ2-7; a weak D match, TRBD1 (6 bases). CDR3 length: 14 amino acids. Per the germline V gene, CDR1 is MNHEY and CDR2 is SMNVEV (reference sequence). Trimming stripped 3 bases from V and 3 bases from J, with 12 bases between. The CDR3 DNA reads TGTGCCAGCAGTTTCGGGCAGGGGTTCTACGAGCAGTACTTC. This gives the protein CASSFGQGFYEQYF.

This chain joins TRBV5-4 and TRBJ1-3; 7 bases are a match to TRBD1. The CDR3 is 15 amino acids. V shed 4 bases and J 4 bases; nucleotides not matched to a gene: 8. Germline CDR1 and CDR2: SGHNT and YYREEE (reference sequence). CDR3 sequence: CASSPPGTAGNTIYF. For the CDR3, the DNA is TGTGCCAGCAGCCCCCCCGGGACAGCCGGAAACACCATATATTTT.

CDR3 protein: CASEGESGGPNTIYF. CDR3 in DNA: TGTGCCAGCGAAGGAGAATCAGGGGGTCCAAACACCATATATTTT. V and J are TRBV28 and TRBJ1-3; 7 nucleotides line up with TRBD1. With V trimmed by 8 bases and J by 6 bases, 13 bases remained unmatched. The CDR3 runs 15 residues. Per germline, CDR1 MDHEN and CDR2 SYDVKM.